The next 4 T cell receptor beta chains were all read from a single sample in a study of cytomegalovirus exposure and HLA in healthy donors (dated by TCRdb to the late 2010s). The library relied on the immunoSEQ multiplex PCR assay. Drawn from immuneACCESS, this table holds only the in-frame rearrangements with V and J called that TCRdb kept. Clones are partly lost; checked studies trace under half to an unresolved V gene and leave the rest unexplained. The table for this sample lists about 190,000 clones; about 80% of them were counted only once. The ten largest clones capture approximately 3% of the sample. The sample was PBMCs. These TCRs come from a woman aged 18 to 35 in good health and CMV-seropositive.

Comment on this clone: The same CDR3 can be traced to other DNA sequences in this sample. The gene calls are TRBV18 and TRBJ1-2; 9 positions agree with TRBD1. Germline loops: CDR1 KGHSH, CDR2 LQKENI. The CDR3 contains 15 residues. V gave up 3 bases and J gave up 0 bases; unmatched junction bases: 2. The chain's CDR3 is CASSPGQGANYGYTF. The CDR3 DNA is TGTGCCAGCTCACCGGGACAGGGCGCTAACTATGGCTACACCTTC.

The chain links TRBV6-1 to TRBJ1-4; D may be TRBD1 (5 bases). V was clipped by 1 base and J by 8 bases, with 14 bases between them. This CDR3 comprises 15 residues. Germline assignment: CDR1 MNHNS and CDR2 SASEGT. CDR3 region: CASSEGTSIGEKLFF. DNA of the CDR3: TGTGCCAGCAGTGAAGGGACATCCATTGGGGAAAAACTGTTTTTT.

The chain employs TRBV20-1 and TRBJ2-3, with unresolved D. Trimming shortened V by 8 bases and J by 1 base, and 7 bases separated the two germline ends. Germline V gene sequence: CDR1 DFQATT, CDR2 SNEGSKA (reference sequence). This CDR3 spans 11 amino acids. CDR3 DNA: TGCAGTTACCAGGGCACAGATACGCAGTATTTT. Its translation is CSYQGTDTQYF.

This clone was observed a few times. V gene TRBV7-9 combines with J gene TRBJ2-3; the match to TRBD2 covers 8 bases. J lost 5 bases, V lost 10 bases, and 5 bases had no gene match. The length of the CDR3 is 12 residues. The V gene's germline CDR1 is SEHNR and CDR2 FQNEAQ (reference sequence). Here the CDR3 reads CAIAGQIDTQYF. The CDR3 nucleotides are TGTGCCATAGCGGGGCAAATAGATACGCAGTATTTT.